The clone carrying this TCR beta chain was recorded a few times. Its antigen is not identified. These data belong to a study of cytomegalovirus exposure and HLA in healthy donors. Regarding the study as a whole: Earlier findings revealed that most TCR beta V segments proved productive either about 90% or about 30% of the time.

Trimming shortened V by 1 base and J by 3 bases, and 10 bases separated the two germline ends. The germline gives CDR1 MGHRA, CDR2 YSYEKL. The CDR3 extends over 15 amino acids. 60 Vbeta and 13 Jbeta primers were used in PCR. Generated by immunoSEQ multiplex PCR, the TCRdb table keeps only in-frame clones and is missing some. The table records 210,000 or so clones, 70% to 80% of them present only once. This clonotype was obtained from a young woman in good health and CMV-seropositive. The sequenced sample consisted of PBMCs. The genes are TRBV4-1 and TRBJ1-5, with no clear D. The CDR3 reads CASSQVGSLNQPQHF. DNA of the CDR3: TGCGCCAGCAGCCAAGTGGGCTCCCTCAATCAGCCCCAGCATTTT.